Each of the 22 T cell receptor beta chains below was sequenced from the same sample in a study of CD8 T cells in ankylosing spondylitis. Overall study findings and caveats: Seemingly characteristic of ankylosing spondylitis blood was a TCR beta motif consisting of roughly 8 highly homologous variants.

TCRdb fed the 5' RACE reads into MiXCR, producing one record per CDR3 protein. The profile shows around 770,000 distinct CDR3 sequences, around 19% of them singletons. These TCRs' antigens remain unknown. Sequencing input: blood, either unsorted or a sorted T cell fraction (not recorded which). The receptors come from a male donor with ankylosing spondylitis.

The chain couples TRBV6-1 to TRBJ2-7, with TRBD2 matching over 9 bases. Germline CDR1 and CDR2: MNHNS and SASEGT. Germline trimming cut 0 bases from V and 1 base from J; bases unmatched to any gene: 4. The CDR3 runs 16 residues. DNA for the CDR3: TGTGCCAGCAGTGAAGCCGGGACTAGCTCATCCTACGAGCAGTACTTC. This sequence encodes CASSEAGTSSSYEQYF.

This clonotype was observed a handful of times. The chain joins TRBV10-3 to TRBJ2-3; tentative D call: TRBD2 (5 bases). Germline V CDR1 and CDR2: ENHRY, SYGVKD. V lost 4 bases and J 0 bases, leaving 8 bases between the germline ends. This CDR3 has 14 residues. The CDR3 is CAISGTSSTDTQYF. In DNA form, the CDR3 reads TGTGCCATCAGTGGGACTTCTAGCACAGATACGCAGTATTTT.

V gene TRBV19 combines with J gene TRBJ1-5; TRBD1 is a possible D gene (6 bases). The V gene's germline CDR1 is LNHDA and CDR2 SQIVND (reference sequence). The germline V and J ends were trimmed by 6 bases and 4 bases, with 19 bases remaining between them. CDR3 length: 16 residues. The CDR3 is CASSDPWGTRNQPQHF. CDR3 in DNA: TGTGCCAGTAGCGACCCTTGGGGGACAAGAAATCAGCCCCAGCATTTT.

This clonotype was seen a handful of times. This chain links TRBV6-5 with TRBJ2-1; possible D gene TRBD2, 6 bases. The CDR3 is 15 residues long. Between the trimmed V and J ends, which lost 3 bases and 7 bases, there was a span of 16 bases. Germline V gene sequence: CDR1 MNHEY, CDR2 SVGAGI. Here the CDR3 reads CASSYPGGAVNEQFF. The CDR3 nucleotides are TGTGCCAGCAGTTATCCGGGCGGGGCAGTAAATGAGCAGTTCTTC.

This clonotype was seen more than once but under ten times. CDR3 in amino acids: CAIRNTGELFF. The CDR3 bases are TGTGCCATCAGAAACACCGGGGAGCTGTTTTTT. V gene TRBV10-3 combines with J gene TRBJ2-2; D gene uncertain. V was cut by 6 bases and J by 2 bases, with 1 base left in between. The CDR3 runs to 11 residues. The germline V gene has CDR1 ENHRY and CDR2 SYGVKD.

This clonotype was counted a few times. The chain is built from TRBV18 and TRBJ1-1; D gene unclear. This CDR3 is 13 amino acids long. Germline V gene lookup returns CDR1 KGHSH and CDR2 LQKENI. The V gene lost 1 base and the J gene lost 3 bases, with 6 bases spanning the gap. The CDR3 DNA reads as TGTGCCAGCTCACCACAGGAATACACTGAAGCTTTCTTT. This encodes CASSPQEYTEAFF.

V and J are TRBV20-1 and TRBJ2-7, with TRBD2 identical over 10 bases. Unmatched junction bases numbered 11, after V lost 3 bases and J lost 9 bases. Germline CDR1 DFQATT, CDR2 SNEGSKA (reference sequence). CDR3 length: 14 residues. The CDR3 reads CSASGSPSGSRQYF. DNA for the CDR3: TGCAGTGCTAGTGGCAGCCCTAGCGGGAGTAGGCAGTACTTC.

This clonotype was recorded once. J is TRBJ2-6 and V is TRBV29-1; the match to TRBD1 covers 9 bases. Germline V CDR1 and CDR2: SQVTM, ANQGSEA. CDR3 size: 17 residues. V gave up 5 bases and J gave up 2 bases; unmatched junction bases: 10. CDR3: CSVQSPGTGPGANVLTF. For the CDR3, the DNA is TGCAGCGTTCAGTCCCCCGGGACAGGGCCTGGGGCCAACGTCCTGACTTTC.

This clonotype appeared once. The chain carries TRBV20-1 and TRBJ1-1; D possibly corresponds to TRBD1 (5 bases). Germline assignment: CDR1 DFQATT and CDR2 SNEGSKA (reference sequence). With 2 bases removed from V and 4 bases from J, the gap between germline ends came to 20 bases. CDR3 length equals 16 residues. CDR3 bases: TGCAGTGCTAGATCTCAAATCCAGGGAGTGGGCACTGAAGCTTTCTTT. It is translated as CSARSQIQGVGTEAFF.

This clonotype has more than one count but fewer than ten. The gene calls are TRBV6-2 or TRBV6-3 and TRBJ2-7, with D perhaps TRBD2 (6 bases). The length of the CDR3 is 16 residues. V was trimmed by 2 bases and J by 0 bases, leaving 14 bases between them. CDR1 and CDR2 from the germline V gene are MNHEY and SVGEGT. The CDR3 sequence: CASSYVGGGVSYEQYF. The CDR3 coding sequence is TGTGCCAGCAGTTACGTCGGCGGAGGGGTCTCCTACGAGCAGTACTTC.

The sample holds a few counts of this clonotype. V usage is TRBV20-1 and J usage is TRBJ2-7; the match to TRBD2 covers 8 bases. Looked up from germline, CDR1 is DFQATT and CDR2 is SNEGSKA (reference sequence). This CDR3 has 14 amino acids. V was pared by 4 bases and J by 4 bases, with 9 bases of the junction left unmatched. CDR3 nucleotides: TGCAGTGCTACGAGAAGCGGGAGTTTTTACGAGCAGTACTTC. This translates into CSATRSGSFYEQYF.

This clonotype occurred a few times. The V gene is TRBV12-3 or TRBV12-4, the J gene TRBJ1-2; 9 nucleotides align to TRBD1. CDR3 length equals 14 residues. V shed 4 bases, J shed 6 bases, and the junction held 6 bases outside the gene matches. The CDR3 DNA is TGTGCCAGCAGTTGGGGGGGACAGGGCGATGGCTACACCTTC. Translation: CASSWGGQGDGYTF.

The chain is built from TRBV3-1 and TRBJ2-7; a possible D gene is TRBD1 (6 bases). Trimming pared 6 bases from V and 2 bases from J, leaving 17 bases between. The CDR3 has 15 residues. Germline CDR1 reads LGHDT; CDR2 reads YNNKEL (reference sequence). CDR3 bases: TGTGCCAGCAGTCAAACCGGGACAACAGCCTACGAGCAGTACTTC. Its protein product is CASSQTGTTAYEQYF.

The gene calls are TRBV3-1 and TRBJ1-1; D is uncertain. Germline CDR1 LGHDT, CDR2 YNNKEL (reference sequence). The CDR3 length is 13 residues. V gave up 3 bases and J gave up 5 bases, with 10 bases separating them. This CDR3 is CASSQFLGTEAFF. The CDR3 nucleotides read TGTGCCAGCAGCCAGTTTCTGGGGACTGAAGCTTTCTTT.

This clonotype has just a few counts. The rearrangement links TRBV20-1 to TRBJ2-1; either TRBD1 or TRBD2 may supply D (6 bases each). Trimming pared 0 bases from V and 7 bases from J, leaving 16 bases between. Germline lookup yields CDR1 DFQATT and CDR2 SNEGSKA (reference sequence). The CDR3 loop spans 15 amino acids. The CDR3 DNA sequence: TGCAGTGCTAGAGAACAGGGAGGCCGGATAAATGAGCAGTTCTTC. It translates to CSAREQGGRINEQFF.

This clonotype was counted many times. CDR3 coding DNA: TGTGCCAGCAGCCTAGCATCTGGGGCCAACGTCCTGACTTTC. Translated, it gives CASSLASGANVLTF. J is TRBJ2-6 and V is TRBV12-3 or TRBV12-4; perhaps TRBD2 as D (5 bases). The V and J ends lost 6 bases and 1 base respectively, with 7 bases between them. This CDR3 has 14 amino acids.

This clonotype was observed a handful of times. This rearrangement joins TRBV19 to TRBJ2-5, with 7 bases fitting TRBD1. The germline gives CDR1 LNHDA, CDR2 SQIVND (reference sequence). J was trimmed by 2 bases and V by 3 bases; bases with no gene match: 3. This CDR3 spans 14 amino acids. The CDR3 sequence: CASSIPGQQETQYF. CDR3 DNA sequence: TGTGCCAGTAGTATCCCGGGACAGCAAGAGACCCAGTACTTC.

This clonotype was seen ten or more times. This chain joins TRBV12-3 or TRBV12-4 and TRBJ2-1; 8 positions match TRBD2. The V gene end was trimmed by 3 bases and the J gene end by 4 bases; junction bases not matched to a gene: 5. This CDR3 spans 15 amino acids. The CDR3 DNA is TGTGCCAGCAGTTTCTCCAGCGGGAGTTACAATGAGCAGTTCTTC. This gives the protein CASSFSSGSYNEQFF.

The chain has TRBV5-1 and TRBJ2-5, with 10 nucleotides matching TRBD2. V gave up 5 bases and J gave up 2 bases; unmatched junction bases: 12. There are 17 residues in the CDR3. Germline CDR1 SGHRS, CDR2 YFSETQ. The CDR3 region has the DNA TGCGCCAGCAGTCGCGAATTAGTACTAGCGGGACAAGAGACCCAGTACTTC. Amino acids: CASSRELVLAGQETQYF.

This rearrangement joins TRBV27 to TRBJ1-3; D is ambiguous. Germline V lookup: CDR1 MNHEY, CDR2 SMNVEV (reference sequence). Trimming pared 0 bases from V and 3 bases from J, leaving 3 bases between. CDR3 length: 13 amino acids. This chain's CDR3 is CASSLSVGNTIYF. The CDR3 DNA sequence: TGTGCCAGCAGTTTATCAGTTGGAAACACCATATATTTT.

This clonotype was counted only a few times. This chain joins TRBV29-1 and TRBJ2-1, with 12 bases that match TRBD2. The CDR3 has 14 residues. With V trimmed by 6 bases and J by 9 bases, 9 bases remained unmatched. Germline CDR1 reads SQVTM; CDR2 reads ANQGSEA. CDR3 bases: TGCAGCGTGAAGACTAGCGGGAGCCTAGGTGAGCAGTTCTTC. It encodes CSVKTSGSLGEQFF.

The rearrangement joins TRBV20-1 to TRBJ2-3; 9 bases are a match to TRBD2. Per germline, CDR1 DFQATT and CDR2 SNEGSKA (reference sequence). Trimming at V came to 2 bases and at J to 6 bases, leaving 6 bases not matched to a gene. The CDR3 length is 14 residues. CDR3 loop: CSARLAGSSDTQYF. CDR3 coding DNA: TGCAGTGCTAGACTAGCGGGATCCTCCGATACGCAGTATTTT.